Each of the 9 T cell receptor beta chains below was sequenced from the same sample in a study of blood T cell repertoires in COVID-19. The data were produced by immunoSEQ multiplex PCR, yet TCRdb's version contains in-frame clones alone and is incomplete. The table shows 47,000 or so clones, with around four fifths occurring only once. The sequenced material came from peripheral blood. These receptor sequences come from a woman in her sixties or seventies with acute or convalescent COVID-19.

The J gene is TRBJ2-7, the V gene TRBV10-1; TRBD1 matches 8 bases. Germline trimming cut 6 bases from V and 3 bases from J; bases unmatched to any gene: 10. The CDR3 extends over 15 amino acids. Germline CDR1 and CDR2: WNHNN and SYGVQD (reference sequence). The CDR3 sequence: CASSSSGTGGYEQYF. The CDR3, as DNA: TGCGCCAGCAGCTCCTCCGGGACAGGAGGCTACGAGCAGTACTTC.

The chain has TRBV27 and TRBJ2-1; weak D call: TRBD1 (6 bases). Germline assignment: CDR1 MNHEY and CDR2 SMNVEV (reference sequence). The CDR3 length is 13 residues. V lost 9 bases to trimming and J lost 3 bases, with 12 bases between them. CDR3 coding DNA: TGTGCCAGTAGGGACATCGGCTACAATGAGCAGTTCTTC. This translates into CASRDIGYNEQFF.

The chain couples TRBV3-1 (or the pseudogene TRBV3-2) to TRBJ2-3, with 9 bases fitting TRBD2. Germline V gene data show CDR1 as LGHDT and CDR2 as YNNKEL (reference sequence). The CDR3 has 15 residues. The V segment lost 4 bases and the J segment 3 bases; nucleotides outside the gene matches: 5. The CDR3 here is CASSRPGLATDTQYF. The CDR3 DNA is TGTGCCAGCAGCCGTCCGGGACTAGCAACAGATACGCAGTATTTT.

This rearrangement joins TRBV28 to TRBJ2-1; the match to TRBD1 covers 7 bases. This CDR3 spans 15 amino acids. Germline V CDR1 and CDR2: MDHEN, SYDVKM. After removal of 5 bases from V and 4 bases from J, the junction contained 8 bases not matched to a gene. The CDR3 bases are TGTGCCAGCAGTCCTATTAGACAGGGTTACAATGAGCAGTTCTTC. Protein sequence: CASSPIRQGYNEQFF.

This clone has only one observation. The V call is TRBV11-2, the J call TRBJ2-7; 10 nucleotides agree with TRBD1. This CDR3 spans 17 amino acids. CDR1 SGHAT and CDR2 FQNNGV come from the germline V gene. V shed 1 base, J shed 0 bases, and the junction held 6 bases outside the gene matches. CDR3: CASSLGQGAVGSYEQYF. The DNA for the CDR3 is TGTGCCAGCAGCTTAGGACAGGGGGCAGTTGGCTCCTACGAGCAGTACTTC.

The J gene is TRBJ1-1, the V gene TRBV5-1, with D hard to call. The germline V gene encodes CDR1 SGHRS and CDR2 YFSETQ. The germline V and J ends were trimmed by 1 base and 1 base, with 8 bases remaining between them. CDR3 size: 14 residues. The CDR3, as DNA: TGCGCCAGCAGCTTGACAGCCCCGAACACTGAAGCTTTCTTT. This gives the protein CASSLTAPNTEAFF.

V and J are TRBV12-2 and TRBJ2-1; the D call TRBD2 from the table was never checked on the DNA. TRBV12-2 is shown as a pseudogene. This CDR3 is 16 amino acids long. The DNA for the CDR3 is TGTGCAAGTCGCCGGAAACTAGCGGGGGAACAGAATGAGCAGTTCTTC. Translation gives CASRRKLAGEQNEQFF.

The rearrangement links TRBV15 to TRBJ2-7, with 7 bases aligning to TRBD1. The V gene end was trimmed by 3 bases and the J gene end by 0 bases; junction bases not matched to a gene: 2. Germline V CDR1 and CDR2: LNHNV, YYDKDF (reference sequence). The CDR3 covers 14 residues. CDR3 nucleotides: TGTGCCACCAGCAGTGGACAGGTCTCCTACGAGCAGTACTTC. This translates into CATSSGQVSYEQYF.

This clone was observed once. V usage is TRBV5-4 and J usage is TRBJ1-4, with D possibly TRBD1 on 5 matching bases. Trimming took off 0 bases at V and 3 bases at J, with 6 bases between the two ends. CDR1 is SGHNT, CDR2 YYREEE, per germline (reference sequence). The CDR3 consists of 14 residues. CDR3 loop: CASSLEGPNEKLFF. In DNA form, the CDR3 reads TGTGCCAGCAGCTTGGAGGGGCCTAATGAAAAACTGTTTTTT.